This TCR beta chain was sequenced for a study of cytomegalovirus exposure and HLA in healthy donors. On the study more broadly: The roughly 100 million unique TCR beta sequences, from about 170 million T cells, were found by an earlier analysis.

With regard to this clone: Its antigen is still unknown.

The study ran its PCR with 60 Vbeta and 13 Jbeta primers. Repertoires were generated with immunoSEQ multiplex PCR, while TCRdb's copy carries only in-frame clones and drops some. The repertoire has about 140,000 clones, 82% of them found once; the top ten carry roughly 10%. Study observations and caveats: The productive fraction for most TCR beta V segments was about 90% or about 30% in an earlier analysis. Rare TCR sequences dominated, though some public TCRs recurred in many donors.

Germline V gene sequence: CDR1 SGHTA, CDR2 FQGNSA. V was cut by 1 base and J by 5 bases, with 8 bases left in between. CDR3 length: 13 amino acids. The chain recombines TRBV7-2 with TRBJ1-2, with a possible D match to TRBD1 (6 bases). The specimen sequenced was PBMCs. The clonotype originates from an older woman in good health and CMV-seropositive. The CDR3 nucleotides are TGTGCCAGCAGCTTAGGAGGGGGTTATGGCTACACCTTC. It yields the protein CASSLGGGYGYTF.